This T cell receptor beta chain appears in the sequencing data of a study of post-analysis software for immune sequencing data. Study-level information: The disease courses covered relapsing-remitting, secondary progressive and progressive-relapsing multiple sclerosis. General observations from the study: Included in a set of roughly 5 TRBV segments more frequent in patients than controls were TRBV5-6, TRBV5-1 and TRBV20-1. Controls had significantly higher normalized Chao1 diversity than multiple sclerosis patients.

A remark on this clonotype: What it binds is not known.

Unique-molecular-identifier-tagged TCR beta cDNA libraries were used. MiXCR, applied by TCRdb to the PCR reads, yields one record per CDR3 protein. Altogether roughly 800,000 distinct CDR3 sequences are present, roughly 29% being singletons, with the ten largest covering 0.55% to 0.65%. Trimming cost V 3 bases and J 5 bases, with 14 bases left between them. The CDR3 totals 13 residues. Looked up from germline, CDR1 is SQVTM and CDR2 is ANQGSEA. The chain combines TRBV29-1 with TRBJ2-7; D possibly corresponds to TRBD1 (6 bases). This receptor was obtained from a girl aged 5 to 17 with multiple sclerosis. What was sequenced was blood. The CDR3 region has the DNA TGCAGCGTTGATTGGCAGGGGAGCGACGAGCAGTACTTC. This codes for CSVDWQGSDEQYF.